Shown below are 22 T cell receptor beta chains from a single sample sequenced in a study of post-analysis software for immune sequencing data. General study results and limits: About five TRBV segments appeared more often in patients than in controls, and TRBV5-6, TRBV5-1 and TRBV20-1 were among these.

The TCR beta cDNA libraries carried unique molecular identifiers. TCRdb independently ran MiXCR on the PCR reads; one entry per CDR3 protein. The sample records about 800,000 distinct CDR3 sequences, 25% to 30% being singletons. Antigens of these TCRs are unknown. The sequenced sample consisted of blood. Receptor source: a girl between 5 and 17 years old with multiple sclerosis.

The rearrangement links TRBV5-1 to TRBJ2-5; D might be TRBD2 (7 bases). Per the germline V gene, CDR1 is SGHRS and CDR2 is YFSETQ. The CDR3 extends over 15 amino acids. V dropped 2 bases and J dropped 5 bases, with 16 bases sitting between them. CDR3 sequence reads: CASSFEGGSWETQYF. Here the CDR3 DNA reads TGCGCCAGCAGCTTCGAGGGGGGGAGTTGGGAGACCCAGTACTTC.

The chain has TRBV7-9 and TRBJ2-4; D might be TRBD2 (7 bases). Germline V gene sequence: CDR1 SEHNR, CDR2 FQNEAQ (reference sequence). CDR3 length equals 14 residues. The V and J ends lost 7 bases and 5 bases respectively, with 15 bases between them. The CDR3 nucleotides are TGTGCCAGCAAAGACCGGGGGGCCCAAAACATTCAGTACTTC. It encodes CASKDRGAQNIQYF.

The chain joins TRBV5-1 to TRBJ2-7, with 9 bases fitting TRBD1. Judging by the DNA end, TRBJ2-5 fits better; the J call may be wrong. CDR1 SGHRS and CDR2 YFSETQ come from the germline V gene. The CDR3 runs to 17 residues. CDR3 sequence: CASTRQGGASSPETQYF. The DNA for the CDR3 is TGCGCCAGCACCCGACAGGGGGGGGCTAGCTCCCCAGAGACCCAGTACTTC.

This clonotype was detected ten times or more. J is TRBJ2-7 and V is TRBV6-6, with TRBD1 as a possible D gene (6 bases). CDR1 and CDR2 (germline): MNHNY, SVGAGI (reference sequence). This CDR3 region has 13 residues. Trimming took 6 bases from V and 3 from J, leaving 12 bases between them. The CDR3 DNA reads TGTGCCAGCAGGGACGGACAGATCTACGAGCAGTACTTC. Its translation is CASRDGQIYEQYF.

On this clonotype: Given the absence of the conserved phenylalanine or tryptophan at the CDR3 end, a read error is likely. The CDR3 DNA sequence: TGTGCCAGCAGTCGACGGGGGAGCTATGGCTACACCTGC. Its translation: CASSRRGSYGYTC. This chain uses TRBV27 with TRBJ1-2; D is possibly TRBD1 (5 bases). The V gene lost 5 bases and the J gene lost 4 bases, with 11 bases spanning the gap. This CDR3 contains 13 residues. Germline V gene data show CDR1 as MNHEY and CDR2 as SMNVEV (reference sequence).

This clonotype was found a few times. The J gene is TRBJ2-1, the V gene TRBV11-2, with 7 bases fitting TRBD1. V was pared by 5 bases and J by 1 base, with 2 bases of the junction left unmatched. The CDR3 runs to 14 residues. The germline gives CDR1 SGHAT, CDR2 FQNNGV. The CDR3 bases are TGTGCCAGCAGCAACAGGGGTTCCTACAATGAGCAGTTCTTC. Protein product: CASSNRGSYNEQFF.

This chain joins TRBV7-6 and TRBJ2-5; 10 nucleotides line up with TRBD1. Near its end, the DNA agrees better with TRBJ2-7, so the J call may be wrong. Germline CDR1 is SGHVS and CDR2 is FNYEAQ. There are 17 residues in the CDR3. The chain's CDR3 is CASSLGPSGTGAREQYF. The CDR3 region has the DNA TGTGCCAGCAGCTTAGGTCCTTCCGGGACAGGGGCCCGCGAGCAGTACTTC.

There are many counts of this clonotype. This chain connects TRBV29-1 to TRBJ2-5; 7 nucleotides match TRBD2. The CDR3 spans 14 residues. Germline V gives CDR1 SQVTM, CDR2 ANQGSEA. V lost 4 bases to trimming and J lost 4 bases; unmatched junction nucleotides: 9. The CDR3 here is CSVAEAGWGETQYF. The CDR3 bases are TGCAGCGTTGCAGAAGCGGGGTGGGGAGAGACCCAGTACTTC.

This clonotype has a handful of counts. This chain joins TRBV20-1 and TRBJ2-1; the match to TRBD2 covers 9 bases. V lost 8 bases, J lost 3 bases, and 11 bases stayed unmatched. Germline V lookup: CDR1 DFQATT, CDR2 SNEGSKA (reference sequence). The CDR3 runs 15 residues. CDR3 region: CSRGTTSGRYNEQFF. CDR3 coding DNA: TGCAGTCGGGGAACGACTAGCGGTCGCTACAATGAGCAGTTCTTC.

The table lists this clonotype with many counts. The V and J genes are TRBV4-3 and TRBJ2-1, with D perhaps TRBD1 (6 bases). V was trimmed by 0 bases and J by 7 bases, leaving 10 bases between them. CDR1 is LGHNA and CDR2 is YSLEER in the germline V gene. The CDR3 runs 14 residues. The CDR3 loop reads CASSQDTRGNEQFF. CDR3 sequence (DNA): TGCGCCAGCAGCCAAGATACCAGGGGAAATGAGCAGTTCTTC.

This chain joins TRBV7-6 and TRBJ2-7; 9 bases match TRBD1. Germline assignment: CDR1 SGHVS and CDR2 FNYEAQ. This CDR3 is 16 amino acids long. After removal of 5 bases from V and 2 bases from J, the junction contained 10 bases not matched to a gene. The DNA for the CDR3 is TGTGCCAGCAGCCCCAGGGTAGGACAGGGGACCTACGAGCAGTACTTC. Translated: CASSPRVGQGTYEQYF.

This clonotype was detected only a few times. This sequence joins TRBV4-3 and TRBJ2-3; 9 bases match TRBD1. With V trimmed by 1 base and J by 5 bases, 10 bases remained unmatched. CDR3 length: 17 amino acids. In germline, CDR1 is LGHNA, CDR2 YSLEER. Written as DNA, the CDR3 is TGCGCCAGCAGCCAAGTGTCTTTAAGACAGGGGGGAGATACGCAGTATTTT. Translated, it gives CASSQVSLRQGGDTQYF.

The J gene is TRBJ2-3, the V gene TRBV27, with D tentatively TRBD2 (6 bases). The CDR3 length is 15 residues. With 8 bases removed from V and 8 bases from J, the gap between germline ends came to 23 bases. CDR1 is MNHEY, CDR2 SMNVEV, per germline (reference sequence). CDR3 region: CASHPGVGSVGTQYF. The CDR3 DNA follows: TGTGCCAGCCACCCGGGAGTGGGGAGTGTTGGTACGCAGTATTTT.

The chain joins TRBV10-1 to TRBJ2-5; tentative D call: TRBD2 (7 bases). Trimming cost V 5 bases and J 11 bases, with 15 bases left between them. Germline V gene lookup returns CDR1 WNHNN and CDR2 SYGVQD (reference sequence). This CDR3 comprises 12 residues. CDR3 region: CASSPAGQGQYF. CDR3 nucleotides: TGCGCCAGCAGTCCAGCGGGACAAGGGCAGTACTTC.

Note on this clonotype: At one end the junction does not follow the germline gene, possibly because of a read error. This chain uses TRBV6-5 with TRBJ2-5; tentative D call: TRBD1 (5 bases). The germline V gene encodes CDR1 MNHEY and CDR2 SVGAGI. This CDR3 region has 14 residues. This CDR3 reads CAGSRSTVGETQYF. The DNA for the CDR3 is TGTGCCGGCAGTCGATCGACAGTAGGAGAGACCCAGTACTTC.

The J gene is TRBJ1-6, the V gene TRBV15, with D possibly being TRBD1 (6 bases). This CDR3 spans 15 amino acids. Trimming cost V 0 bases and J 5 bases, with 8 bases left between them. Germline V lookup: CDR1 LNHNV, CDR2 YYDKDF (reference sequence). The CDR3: CATSRDAGDNSPLHF. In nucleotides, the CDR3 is TGTGCCACCAGCAGAGATGCAGGGGATAATTCACCCCTCCACTTT.

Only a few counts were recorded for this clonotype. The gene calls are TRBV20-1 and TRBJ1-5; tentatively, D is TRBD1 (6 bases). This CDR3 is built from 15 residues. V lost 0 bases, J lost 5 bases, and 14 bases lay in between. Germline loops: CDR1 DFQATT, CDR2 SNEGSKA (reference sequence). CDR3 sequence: CSARDTRTADQPQHF. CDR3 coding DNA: TGCAGTGCTAGAGATACCCGGACAGCGGATCAGCCCCAGCATTTT.

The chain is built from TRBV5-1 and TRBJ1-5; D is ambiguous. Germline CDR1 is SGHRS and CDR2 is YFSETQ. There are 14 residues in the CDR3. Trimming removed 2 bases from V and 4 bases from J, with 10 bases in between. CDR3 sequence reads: CASSFGDRNQPQHF. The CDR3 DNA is TGCGCCAGCAGCTTTGGGGATCGAAATCAGCCCCAGCATTTT.

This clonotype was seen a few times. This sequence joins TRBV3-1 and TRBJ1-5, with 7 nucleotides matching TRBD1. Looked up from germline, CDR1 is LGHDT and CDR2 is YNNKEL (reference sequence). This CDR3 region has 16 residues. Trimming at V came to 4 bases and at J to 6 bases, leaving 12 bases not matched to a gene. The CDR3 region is CASSPMAQGGAQPQHF. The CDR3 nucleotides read TGTGCCAGCAGCCCGATGGCTCAGGGGGGGGCTCAGCCCCAGCATTTT.

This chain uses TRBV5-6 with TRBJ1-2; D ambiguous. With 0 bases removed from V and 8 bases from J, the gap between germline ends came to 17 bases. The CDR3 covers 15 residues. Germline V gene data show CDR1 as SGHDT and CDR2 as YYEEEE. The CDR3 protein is CASSLAARSANGYTF. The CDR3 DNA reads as TGTGCCAGCAGCTTGGCCGCCAGATCCGCGAACGGCTACACCTTC.

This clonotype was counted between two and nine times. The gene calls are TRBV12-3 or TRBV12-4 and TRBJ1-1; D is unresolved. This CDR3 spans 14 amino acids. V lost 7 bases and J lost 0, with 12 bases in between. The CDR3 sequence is CASNTQTVNTEAFF. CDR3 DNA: TGTGCCAGCAACACACAAACAGTGAACACTGAAGCTTTCTTT.

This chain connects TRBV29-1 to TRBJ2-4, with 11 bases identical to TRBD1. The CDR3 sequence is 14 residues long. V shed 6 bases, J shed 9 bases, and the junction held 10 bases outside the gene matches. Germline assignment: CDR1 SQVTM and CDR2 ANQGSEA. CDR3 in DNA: TGCAGCGTCTCCGGACAGGGGGCTGGGGGCATTCAGTACTTC. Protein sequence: CSVSGQGAGGIQYF.